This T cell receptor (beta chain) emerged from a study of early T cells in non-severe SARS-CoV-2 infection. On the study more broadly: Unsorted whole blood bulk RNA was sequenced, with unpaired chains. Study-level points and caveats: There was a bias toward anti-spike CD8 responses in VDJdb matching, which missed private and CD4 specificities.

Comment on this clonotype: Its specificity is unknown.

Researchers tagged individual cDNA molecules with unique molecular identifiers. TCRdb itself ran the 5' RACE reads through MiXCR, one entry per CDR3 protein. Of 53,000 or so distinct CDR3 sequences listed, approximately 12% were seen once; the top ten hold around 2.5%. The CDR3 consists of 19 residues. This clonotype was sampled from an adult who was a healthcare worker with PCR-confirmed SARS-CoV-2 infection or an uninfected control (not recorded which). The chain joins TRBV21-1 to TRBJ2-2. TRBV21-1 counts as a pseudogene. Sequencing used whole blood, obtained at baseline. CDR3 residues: CASSIPVNRTQYSTGELFF. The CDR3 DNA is TGTGCCAGCAGCATCCCCGTTAACCGCACCCAGTATTCCACCGGGGAGCTGTTTTTT.